This passage covers 11 T cell receptor beta chains from one sample sequenced in a study of beta chain features in type 1 diabetes. Expressed TCRB transcripts were sequenced after all isolated RNA was converted to cDNA. Sequencing used immunoSEQ multiplex PCR; TCRdb keeps in-frame clones, though not all of them. There are around 320,000 clones in the sample; about 14% occur only once, and roughly 6.7% lies in the top ten. Sequencing was performed on central memory CD4+ T cells from blood. These receptors all come from a man aged 30 to 45 in good health.

The rearrangement joins TRBV4-3 to TRBJ2-3; D is uncertain. The CDR3 spans 15 residues. Per the germline V gene, CDR1 is LGHNA and CDR2 is YSLEER. V lost 0 bases and J lost 1, with 8 bases in between. The CDR3 spells CASSQDEGGTDTQYF. CDR3 DNA: TGCGCCAGCAGCCAAGATGAAGGTGGCACAGATACGCAGTATTTT.

This clone was detected only a few times. V usage is TRBV11-2 and J usage is TRBJ1-6; D unresolved. This CDR3 contains 14 residues. Germline CDR1 and CDR2: SGHAT and FQNNGV. Trimming removed 4 bases at V and 6 bases at J, with 10 bases between. CDR3 region: CASSSTDRNSPLHF. The DNA for the CDR3 is TGTGCCAGCAGCTCCACGGACCGTAATTCACCCCTCCACTTT.

The rearrangement joins TRBV11-2 to TRBJ2-3; tentatively, D is TRBD2 (6 bases). Trimming cost V 4 bases and J 0 bases, with 14 bases left between them. The CDR3 contains 16 residues. Germline V gives CDR1 SGHAT, CDR2 FQNNGV. The CDR3 reads CASSSGGGVSTDTQYF. The CDR3 region has the DNA TGTGCCAGCAGCTCTGGGGGAGGAGTAAGCACAGATACGCAGTATTTT. Drawing the rest from reference TRBV11-2 and TRBJ2-3, the complete variable domain is EAGVAQSPRYKIIEKRQSVAFWCNPISGHATLYWYQQILGQGPKLLIQFQNNGVVDDSQLPKDRFSAERLKGVDSTLKIQPAKLEDSAVYLCASSSGGGVSTDTQYFGPGTRLTVL.

The chain couples TRBV5-5 to TRBJ1-2; D is unresolved. Trimming cost V 0 bases and J 5 bases, with 11 bases left between them. CDR1 and CDR2 from the germline V gene are SGHKS and YYEKEE (reference sequence). This CDR3 is built from 14 residues. CDR3 sequence: CASSLVGQAYGYTF. DNA of the CDR3: TGTGCCAGCAGCTTGGTCGGCCAGGCGTATGGCTACACCTTC.

The chain employs TRBV5-1 and TRBJ2-7, with TRBD1 matching over 8 bases. Germline loops: CDR1 SGHRS, CDR2 YFSETQ. The CDR3 is 15 residues long. The V segment lost 4 bases and the J segment 5 bases; nucleotides outside the gene matches: 11. The CDR3: CASSLRTGGGDEQYF. As DNA, the CDR3 is TGCGCCAGCAGCCTCCGAACAGGGGGTGGTGACGAGCAGTACTTC.

This clone came up a few times. This chain connects TRBV19 to TRBJ2-1; no reliable D call. From germline, CDR1 is LNHDA and CDR2 SQIVND (reference sequence). CDR3 size: 13 residues. V was shortened by 6 bases and J by 6 bases, with 12 bases between the two germline ends. The CDR3 bases are TGTGCCAGTAGAGCTGTGGGCCGCAATGAGCAGTTCTTC. The encoded protein is CASRAVGRNEQFF.

The chain joins TRBV5-4 to TRBJ2-5; D is undetermined. With 3 bases removed from V and 2 bases from J, the gap between germline ends came to 11 bases. Per germline, CDR1 SGHNT and CDR2 YYREEE (reference sequence). The CDR3 length is 14 residues. This CDR3 reads CASSSRGMQETQYF. In DNA, the CDR3 is TGTGCCAGCAGCTCCCGTGGGATGCAAGAGACCCAGTACTTC.

The V gene is TRBV4-1, the J gene TRBJ2-5, with 7 positions matching TRBD2. The CDR3 consists of 14 residues. CDR1 MGHRA and CDR2 YSYEKL come from the germline V gene. The J segment lost 5 bases and the V segment lost 4 bases, leaving 7 bases of the junction unmatched. CDR3 region: CASSLRSGGETQYF. The CDR3 DNA follows: TGCGCCAGCAGCCTCAGGTCCGGGGGGGAGACCCAGTACTTC.

As for this clone: A much larger clone lies one base from this, so it may be a read error. This chain uses TRBV7-7 with TRBJ2-2; perhaps TRBD1 as D (5 bases). The CDR3 runs to 13 residues. V was shortened by 5 bases and J by 3 bases, with 7 bases between the two germline ends. Germline-derived CDR1 and CDR2 are SSHAT and FNYEAQ (reference sequence). This CDR3 is CASSPRDTGELFF. Written as DNA, the CDR3 is TGTGCCAGCAGCCCCAGGGACACCGGGGAGCTGTTTTTT.

The gene calls are TRBV6-1 and TRBJ2-7; no clear D. The CDR3 runs 11 residues. V lost 3 bases and J lost 4, with 4 bases in between. Germline V lookup: CDR1 MNHNS, CDR2 SASEGT. This CDR3 reads CASSDSYEQYV. The CDR3 nucleotides are TGTGCCAGCAGTGATTCTTACGAGCAGTACGTC.

This clone was seen only a few times. This chain links TRBV2 with TRBJ2-2; D perhaps matches TRBD1 (6 bases). The CDR3 is made up of 15 amino acids. CDR1 is SNHLY and CDR2 is FYNNEI in the germline V gene. Trimming shortened V by 7 bases and J by 1 base, and 13 bases separated the two germline ends. Written as DNA, the CDR3 is TGTGCCAGCACCACGGACAGACTGAACACCGGGGAGCTGTTTTTT. It encodes CASTTDRLNTGELFF.